This T cell receptor (beta chain) was documented in a study of cytomegalovirus exposure and HLA in healthy donors. CDR3 length: 16 residues. The germline gives CDR1 KGHSH, CDR2 LQKENI. Trimming took off 0 bases at V and 8 bases at J, with 17 bases between the two ends. With 60 Vbeta and 13 Jbeta primers, the PCR was carried out. Method: immunoSEQ multiplex PCR; TCRdb's copy keeps in-frame clones and lacks some. The top ten hold 1.7% of the sample, which has about 190,000 clones, roughly 80% seen once. This receptor was taken from a woman between 18 and 29 years old in good health and CMV-seronegative. Sequencing used PBMCs. This rearrangement joins TRBV18 to TRBJ2-4; D possibly corresponds to TRBD1 (5 bases). The CDR3: CASSPPRGPLIDIQYF. The CDR3 coding sequence is TGTGCCAGCTCACCACCAAGGGGCCCCTTAATAGACATTCAGTACTTC.